The 13 T cell receptor beta chains listed next were all sequenced from one sample in a study of tumor and adjacent non-tumor tissue in lung cancer. The library came from three nested PCR rounds adapted from ARM-PCR protocols. TCRdb called the multiplex PCR reads again in MiXCR, with one record for every CDR3 protein. The repertoire holds about 70,000 distinct CDR3 sequences, with 73% as singletons. No cell sorting was done before RNA was extracted from the tissue. The sample taken for sequencing was lung tumor tissue. These receptors were obtained from a man aged 55 to 70 with non-small cell lung cancer.

Comments on this clonotype: The conserved closing phenylalanine or tryptophan is absent in this CDR3, likely reflecting a read error. The chain carries TRBV29-1 and TRBJ2-2; D might be TRBD1 (7 bases). The CDR3 loop spans 14 amino acids. Germline V gives CDR1 SQVTM, CDR2 ANQGSEA. CDR3 amino acids: CSVEEGASTGVLFI. The CDR3 DNA reads as TGCAGCGTGGAGGAGGGGGCGAGCACCGGGGTGCTGTTTATT.

There are many counts of this clonotype. The chain employs TRBV10-3 and TRBJ2-1, with 10 bases that match TRBD1. V shed 5 bases and J 7 bases; nucleotides not matched to a gene: 5. Per the germline V gene, CDR1 is ENHRY and CDR2 is SYGVKD. The CDR3 is 14 residues long. The CDR3 here is CAISSGQGGNEQFF. CDR3 nucleotide sequence: TGTGCCATCAGTTCCGGACAGGGGGGGAATGAGCAGTTCTTC.

Only one count was recorded for this clonotype. In this CDR3 the conserved last residue, phenylalanine or tryptophan, is missing, so a read error is likely. The V and J genes are TRBV20-1 and TRBJ2-7, with TRBD1 matching 9 bases. CDR1 and CDR2 from the germline V gene are DFQATT and SNEGSKA (reference sequence). The V and J ends lost 7 bases and 6 bases, in that order; junction bases with no gene match: 7. This CDR3 is 12 amino acids long. For the CDR3, the DNA is TGCAGTGTTTACACAGGGGGCGGCGAGCAGTACATC. Its protein is CSVYTGGGEQYI.

This rearrangement joins TRBV28 to TRBJ1-4; TRBD1 agrees at 7 bases. Germline CDR1 is MDHEN and CDR2 is SYDVKM. V gave up 4 bases and J gave up 3 bases; unmatched junction bases: 8. The CDR3 covers 16 residues. The CDR3 sequence is CASSSTGVASNEKLFF. CDR3 in DNA: TGTGCCAGCAGTTCTACAGGGGTAGCATCTAATGAAAAACTGTTTTTT.

The table lists this clonotype with a few counts. With a much larger clone just one base away, this may be a read error. The chain carries TRBV20-1 and TRBJ2-3, with a tentative D call TRBD2 (5 bases). The CDR3 consists of 16 residues. Looked up from germline, CDR1 is DFQATT and CDR2 is SNEGSKA (reference sequence). The CDR3 is CSALRSEGARTDMQYF. In DNA, the CDR3 is TGCAGTGCCCTCAGGTCTGAGGGAGCGCGCACAGATATGCAGTATTTT.

This clonotype has more than one count but fewer than ten. The V and J genes are TRBV30 and TRBJ2-1; weak D call: TRBD1 (5 bases). CDR3 length equals 13 residues. V dropped 1 base and J dropped 9 bases, with 13 bases sitting between them. CDR1 and CDR2 from the germline V gene are GTSNPN and SVGIG (reference sequence). The DNA for the CDR3 is TGTGCCTGGAGTGCGTCAGGGTGGTCTGAGCAGTTCTTC. Protein: CAWSASGWSEQFF.

The CDR3 region has the DNA TGTGCCAGCTCGGAGCACGTAGAAGATGAAAAACTGTTTTTT. Translating it yields CASSEHVEDEKLFF. The J gene is TRBJ1-4, the V gene TRBV2, with D unresolved. Trimming shortened V by 8 bases and J by 6 bases, and 16 bases separated the two germline ends. This CDR3 spans 14 amino acids. Per the germline V gene, CDR1 is SNHLY and CDR2 is FYNNEI.

By its share, this clonotype is medium-sized. This chain links TRBV29-1 with TRBJ2-5, with 11 bases matching TRBD1. This CDR3 has 15 amino acids. Per the germline V gene, CDR1 is SQVTM and CDR2 is ANQGSEA. V shed 1 base and J 5 bases; nucleotides not matched to a gene: 6. CDR3 region: CSVEGGTGGTETQYF. CDR3 nucleotide sequence: TGCAGCGTTGAAGGGGGGACAGGGGGAACGGAGACCCAGTACTTC.

Concerning this clonotype: One end of the junction is discordant with germline, which a read error may explain. The J gene is TRBJ2-2, the V gene TRBV20-1; possible D gene TRBD1, 7 bases. CDR1 and CDR2 from the germline V gene are DFQATT and SNEGSKA (reference sequence). This CDR3 has 16 residues. Here the CDR3 DNA reads TGCAGTGCTAGAGATCGGGCGGGATGCGTCACAGGGGAGATGTTTTTT. As protein: CSARDRAGCVTGEMFF.

About this clonotype: One end of the junction fails to match germline, which may point to a read error. This chain connects TRBV28 to TRBJ1-2; TRBD1 aligns across 7 bases. CDR1 and CDR2 (germline): MDHEN, SYDVKM. This CDR3 contains 14 residues. CDR3 amino acids: CTSRLATGTYGYTF. In nucleotides, the CDR3 is TGTACCAGCAGATTAGCGACAGGGACCTATGGCTACACCTTC.

This clonotype was observed a single time. The conserved closing phenylalanine or tryptophan is absent in this CDR3, likely reflecting a read error. The chain combines TRBV5-1 with TRBJ2-1; D is ambiguous. This CDR3 comprises 11 residues. In germline, CDR1 is SGHRS, CDR2 YFSETQ. CDR3 amino acids: CASSLMIEQFS. CDR3 DNA sequence: TGCGCTAGCAGCTTGATGATAGAGCAGTTCTCC.

Details on this clonotype: This likely comes from a read error, as the CDR3 has no conserved phenylalanine or tryptophan at its end. The chain uses TRBV29-1 and TRBJ1-1; D uncertain. This CDR3 is 12 amino acids long. Germline assignment: CDR1 SQVTM and CDR2 ANQGSEA. CDR3: CSIEKLDTEAFS. The CDR3 region has the DNA TGCAGTATTGAAAAACTGGACACTGAAGCTTTCTCT.

The chain is built from TRBV11-1 and TRBJ1-3, with 9 positions matching TRBD1. The CDR3 spans 16 residues. The germline CDR1 and CDR2 sequences are SGHAT and FQDESV (reference sequence). V was clipped by 6 bases and J by 4 bases; unmatched bases: 10. CDR3 residues: CASSFGTGIAGNTIYF. In DNA form, the CDR3 reads TGTGCCAGCAGTTTCGGGACAGGGATCGCCGGAAACACCATATATTTT.